The clone carrying this T cell receptor delta chain was seen a few times. A far larger clone is off by one base, so a read error is likely. V lost 3 bases to trimming and J lost 13 bases, with 20 bases between them. The CDR3 has 13 residues. Germline values: CDR1 GEAIGNYY, CDR2 EKD. These data come from a study of gamma-delta chains in newborns, infants, children. The overall study: Polyclonal expansion of innate γδ T cells after birth follows microbial exposure.

TCRdb called clones from the reads again using CATT. The table lists approximately 930 delta-chain clones, around 1.6% of them singletons. The specimen sequenced was blood. The TCR comes from a child in good health. This chain joins TRDV2 and TRDJ1; D may be TRDD3 (6 bases). CDR3 sequence: CACDALGASGPIF. CDR3 bases: TGTGCCTGTGACGCGTTGGGGGCCTCCGGACCCATCTTT.